The source of this T cell receptor beta chain is a study of OX40 agonist ivuxolimab in advanced cancers. Study context: Antecedent anti-PD-1, anti-PD-L1 or anti-CTLA-4 therapy was permissible, with 35% to 40% having received some. Partial responses were achieved by three patients, one with hepatocellular carcinoma and two with cutaneous melanoma. Study-wide findings and caveats: The average count of expanded clones was higher among CD8+ T cells than among CD4+.

Clones were sequenced by immunoSEQ multiplex PCR, and TCRdb holds only the in-frame ones, with some missing. The sample holds tens of thousands of clones, about 92% seen once. Germline V gene sequence: CDR1 MDHEN, CDR2 SYDVKM. The V segment lost 6 bases and the J segment 1 base; nucleotides outside the gene matches: 10. This CDR3 comprises 16 residues. In regard to this clone: Its antigen remains unknown.

The sequenced sample was CD4+ or CD8+ T cells sorted from blood, obtained in a trial of the OX40 agonist ivuxolimab. The chain couples TRBV28 to TRBJ1-2; TRBD1 matches 8 bases. This receptor was identified in an adult with an advanced solid tumor such as melanoma, head and neck, liver or kidney cancer. CDR3 DNA: TGTGCCAGCAGATTCACCGGGACAGGAATTAACTATGGCTACACCTTC. Translated, it gives CASRFTGTGINYGYTF.